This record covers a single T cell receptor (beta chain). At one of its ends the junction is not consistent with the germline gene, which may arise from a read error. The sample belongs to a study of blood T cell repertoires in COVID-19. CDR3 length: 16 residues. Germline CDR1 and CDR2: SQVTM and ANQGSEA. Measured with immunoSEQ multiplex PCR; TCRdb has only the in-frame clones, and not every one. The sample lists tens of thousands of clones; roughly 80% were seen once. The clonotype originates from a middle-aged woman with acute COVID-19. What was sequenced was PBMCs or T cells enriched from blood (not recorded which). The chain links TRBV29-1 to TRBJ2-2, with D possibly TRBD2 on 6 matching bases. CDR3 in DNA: TGCAGCGTCGAAGGTGCTGGGACTTTGGGGGCCGGGGAGCTGTTTTTT. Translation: CSVEGAGTLGAGELFF.